One sample yielded the 30 T cell receptor beta chains listed below, sequenced in a study of chemoradiotherapy in HPV16-positive cancers. This table comes from immunoSEQ multiplex PCR, and its TCRdb copy is limited to in-frame clones, with some not included. The data show around 68,000 clones, with 85% to 90% seen just once and 4% to 4.5% held by the top ten. The sample here was blood, taken from a patient who underwent chemoradiotherapy. The receptors here all came from a human donor with HPV-associated anogenital cancer.

V is TRBV11-1 and J is TRBJ1-2; D call uncertain. Between the trimmed V and J ends, which lost 5 bases and 1 base, there was a span of 8 bases. This CDR3 has 13 residues. CDR1 and CDR2 from the germline V gene are SGHAT and FQDESV (reference sequence). The CDR3 DNA sequence: TGTGCCAGCAGCCACGACAATAACTATGGCTACACCTTC. This gives the protein CASSHDNNYGYTF.

The V call is TRBV5-4, the J call TRBJ1-2, with 8 bases matching TRBD1. V lost 5 bases and J lost 1; bases outside the gene matches: 4. This CDR3 region has 14 residues. CDR1 SGHNT and CDR2 YYREEE come from the germline V gene (reference sequence). This chain's CDR3 is CASSLTGGNYGYTF. The CDR3, as DNA: TGTGCCAGCAGTCTCACAGGGGGTAACTATGGCTACACCTTC.

The CDR3, as DNA: TGTGCCAGCAGCGTAAGACAGGGTTCGAACACCATATATTTT. This encodes CASSVRQGSNTIYF. The chain uses TRBV5-4 and TRBJ1-3, with TRBD1 matching over 7 bases. Germline V gene sequence: CDR1 SGHNT, CDR2 YYREEE (reference sequence). CDR3 size: 14 residues. J gave up 7 bases and V 4 bases, and 8 bases lay outside the gene matches. The full variable domain, rest sourced from reference TRBV5-4 and TRBJ1-3, is ETGVTQSPTHLIKTRGQQVTLRCSSQSGHNTVSWYQQALGQGPQFIFQYYREEENGRGNFPPRFSGLQFPNYSSELNVNALELDDSALYLCASSVRQGSNTIYFGEGSWLTVV.

CDR3 bases: TGTGCCAGCAGCTTCACGGGACAGGGCGAAGCTTTCTTT. Protein product: CASSFTGQGEAFF. The V gene is TRBV7-9, the J gene TRBJ1-1, with TRBD1 matching 9 bases. The CDR3 totals 13 residues. V shed 3 bases, J shed 8 bases, and the junction held 4 bases outside the gene matches. Germline CDR1 is SEHNR and CDR2 is FQNEAQ (reference sequence).

This chain links TRBV30 with TRBJ1-1; no reliable D call. The CDR3 is 14 residues long. Between the trimmed V and J ends, which lost 2 bases and 0 bases, there was a span of 10 bases. From germline, CDR1 is GTSNPN and CDR2 SVGIG (reference sequence). The CDR3 DNA reads TGTGCCTGGAGTCCCCTGAATCTGAACACTGAAGCTTTCTTT. Encoded protein: CAWSPLNLNTEAFF.

This clone was seen only a few times. The chain carries TRBV18 and TRBJ1-5; the match to TRBD1 covers 8 bases. Looked up from germline, CDR1 is KGHSH and CDR2 is LQKENI. V gave up 6 bases and J gave up 7 bases; unmatched junction bases: 8. This CDR3 is built from 14 residues. This CDR3 is CASSPDRGGQPQHF. The CDR3 DNA reads as TGTGCCAGCTCCCCCGACAGGGGTGGACAGCCCCAGCATTTT.

A few counts support this clone. The rearrangement links TRBV10-3 to TRBJ1-1; 8 bases fit TRBD1. Germline-derived CDR1 and CDR2 are ENHRY and SYGVKD. V was pared by 6 bases and J by 2 bases, with 11 bases of the junction left unmatched. CDR3 length equals 16 residues. The CDR3 region is CAIRGTGRGFNTEAFF. The CDR3 bases are TGTGCCATCAGGGGGACAGGACGGGGTTTTAACACTGAAGCTTTCTTT.

This clone was observed once. The chain joins TRBV27 to TRBJ1-2; a weak D match, TRBD1 (5 bases). Germline lookup yields CDR1 MNHEY and CDR2 SMNVEV (reference sequence). With 5 bases removed from V and 6 bases from J, the gap between germline ends came to 19 bases. CDR3 size: 15 residues. This chain's CDR3 is CASSVSRVAVDGYTF. The CDR3 nucleotides read TGTGCCAGCAGTGTGTCCAGGGTGGCCGTGGATGGCTACACCTTC.

This clone appeared once. This sequence joins TRBV5-5 and TRBJ1-6; D is uncertain. The CDR3 is 15 residues long. Per the germline V gene, CDR1 is SGHKS and CDR2 is YYEKEE (reference sequence). Trimming took off 0 bases at V and 5 bases at J, with 9 bases between the two ends. CDR3 nucleotides: TGTGCCAGCAGCTTGGCAGGTATAGATAATTCACCCCTCCACTTT. Its translation is CASSLAGIDNSPLHF.

The chain is built from TRBV13 and TRBJ1-1; weak D call: TRBD1 (5 bases). The CDR3 is made up of 13 amino acids. CDR1 is PRHDT, CDR2 FYEKMQ, per germline (reference sequence). Deletions cut 6 bases from V and 6 bases from J, with 14 bases between. This CDR3 is CASRPLEGPEAFF. The CDR3 nucleotides are TGTGCCAGCAGACCACTGGAGGGGCCTGAAGCTTTCTTT.

The genes are TRBV7-9 and TRBJ2-1; the D gene is possibly TRBD2 (6 bases). The CDR3 spans 14 residues. Trimming cost V 3 bases and J 9 bases, with 15 bases left between them. CDR1 and CDR2 (germline): SEHNR, FQNEAQ (reference sequence). CDR3 sequence: CASSFFGLTGEQFF. The DNA for the CDR3 is TGTGCCAGCAGCTTCTTTGGACTAACCGGTGAGCAGTTCTTC.

By sample fraction, this clone is medium-sized (0.01 to 0.1%). CDR3 coding DNA: TGTGCCAGCTCCCACAGGGAAAGCAATCAGCCCCAGCATTTT. It codes for CASSHRESNQPQHF. The J gene is TRBJ1-5, the V gene TRBV5-4; tentatively, D is TRBD1 (6 bases). V was pared by 7 bases and J by 1 base, with 12 bases between. The CDR3 length is 14 residues. The germline CDR1 and CDR2 sequences are SGHNT and YYREEE (reference sequence).

This chain links TRBV10-3 with TRBJ1-3, with TRBD1 matching over 10 bases. Germline values: CDR1 ENHRY, CDR2 SYGVKD. The CDR3 sequence is 18 residues long. Germline trimming cut 4 bases from V and 9 bases from J; bases unmatched to any gene: 18. The CDR3, as DNA: TGTGCCATCAGTGGAACCGGGACAGGGGCCCGCCGGGGTGGCACCATATATTTT. It is translated as CAISGTGTGARRGGTIYF.

This sequence joins TRBV11-2 and TRBJ1-1; D remains ambiguous. Trimming took 5 bases from V and 1 from J, leaving 14 bases between them. Germline assignment: CDR1 SGHAT and CDR2 FQNNGV. The CDR3 runs to 15 residues. In DNA, the CDR3 is TGTGCCAGCAGCCCCTCAGGACGGAGGAACACTGAAGCTTTCTTT. It yields the protein CASSPSGRRNTEAFF.

V is TRBV5-1 and J is TRBJ2-7, with a tentative D call TRBD1 (7 bases). This CDR3 has 15 residues. CDR1 and CDR2 (germline): SGHRS, YFSETQ. V lost 6 bases and J 8 bases, leaving 24 bases between the germline ends. The CDR3 region has the DNA TGCGCCAGCACCCTGGGGACTCAGGGGGGAACAAAGCAGTACTTC. The encoded protein is CASTLGTQGGTKQYF. Full variable domain (remainder filled in from reference TRBV5-1 and TRBJ2-7): KAGVTQTPRYLIKTRGQQVTLSCSPISGHRSVSWYQQTPGQGLQFLFEYFSETQRNKGNFPGRFSGRQFSNSRSEMNVSTLELGDSALYLCASTLGTQGGTKQYFGPGTRLTVT.

This clone was observed once. The chain joins TRBV9 to TRBJ1-1; tentatively, D is TRBD1 (5 bases). This CDR3 comprises 13 residues. The V gene lost 3 bases and the J gene lost 1 base, with 7 bases spanning the gap. Germline CDR1 and CDR2: SGDLS and YYNGEE. The DNA of the CDR3 is TGTGCCAGCAGCGCGGGACCGAACACTGAAGCTTTCTTT. It translates to CASSAGPNTEAFF.

The chain employs TRBV10-2 and TRBJ2-1; 13 bases are a match to TRBD2. V was pared by 0 bases and J by 5 bases, with 4 bases of the junction left unmatched. Germline V gene sequence: CDR1 WSHSY, CDR2 SAAADI. The CDR3 loop spans 17 amino acids. CDR3 region: CASSESEGLAGDNEQFF. DNA of the CDR3: TGCGCCAGCAGTGAGTCGGAAGGACTAGCGGGGGACAATGAGCAGTTCTTC.

CDR3 DNA sequence: TGTGCCAGCAGTGGTTTATCCCAGCCCCAGCATTTT. This sequence encodes CASSGLSQPQHF. This rearrangement joins TRBV27 to TRBJ1-5, with D hard to call. The CDR3 has 12 residues. V was cut by 5 bases and J by 7 bases, with 9 bases left in between. From germline, CDR1 is MNHEY and CDR2 SMNVEV (reference sequence).

The chain carries TRBV14 and TRBJ1-2; D gene ambiguous. Trimming took off 0 bases at V and 8 bases at J, with 19 bases between the two ends. Germline V lookup: CDR1 SGHDN, CDR2 FVKESK. The CDR3 loop spans 16 amino acids. The CDR3 loop is CASSQDRFPPFRGYTF. In nucleotides, the CDR3 is TGTGCCAGCAGCCAAGATCGATTCCCTCCTTTTAGAGGCTACACCTTC.

CDR3 nucleotide sequence: TGTGCCAGCAGCCAAGGGGGCGGGGTAGCGGGATCCGGCTCCTACGAGCAGTACTTC. Its protein is CASSQGGGVAGSGSYEQYF. The gene calls are TRBV4-2 and TRBJ2-7, with TRBD2 identical over 8 bases. Germline loops: CDR1 LGHNA, CDR2 YNFKEQ. The CDR3 sequence is 19 residues long. J gave up 0 bases and V 1 base, and 14 bases lay outside the gene matches.

V is TRBV6-5 and J is TRBJ1-1; no firm D call. With 7 bases removed from V and 5 bases from J, the gap between germline ends came to 14 bases. This CDR3 is built from 13 residues. Germline V gene lookup returns CDR1 MNHEY and CDR2 SVGAGI. The CDR3 loop is CASIRAGGTEAFF. The CDR3 bases are TGTGCCAGCATCCGGGCCGGAGGGACTGAAGCTTTCTTT.

The chain joins TRBV5-1 to TRBJ1-1, with D possibly being TRBD1 (5 bases). With 4 bases removed from V and 3 bases from J, the gap between germline ends came to 13 bases. CDR1 SGHRS and CDR2 YFSETQ come from the germline V gene. The CDR3 loop spans 14 amino acids. The CDR3 bases are TGCGCCAGCAGCGTCCGGGACGGCCACACTGAAGCTTTCTTT. Amino acid sequence: CASSVRDGHTEAFF.

This clone was observed a few times. This sequence joins TRBV7-2 and TRBJ1-2; D is uncertain. Germline loops: CDR1 SGHTA, CDR2 FQGNSA. V was clipped by 5 bases and J by 5 bases, with 9 bases between them. This CDR3 has 12 residues. CDR3 bases: TGTGCCAGCAGCCCCGTCCGGTATGGCTACACCTTC. This sequence encodes CASSPVRYGYTF.

The V gene is TRBV13, the J gene TRBJ1-1; 7 nucleotides match TRBD1. Germline assignment: CDR1 PRHDT and CDR2 FYEKMQ (reference sequence). The V gene end was trimmed by 4 bases and the J gene end by 4 bases; junction bases not matched to a gene: 6. The CDR3 covers 14 residues. The DNA for the CDR3 is TGTGCCAGCAGCTCGGACAGGTTGGGCACTGAAGCTTTCTTT. Amino acids: CASSSDRLGTEAFF.

The CDR3: CASSLAPPWPGSTTDTQYF. The CDR3 nucleotides are TGTGCCAGCAGCTTGGCCCCCCCCTGGCCAGGGTCTACCACAGATACGCAGTATTTT. The V gene is TRBV7-3, the J gene TRBJ2-3, with D possibly TRBD1 on 5 matching bases. Germline assignment: CDR1 SGHTA and CDR2 FQGTGA. Deletions cut 3 bases from V and 2 bases from J, with 24 bases between. CDR3 length: 19 residues.

The chain uses TRBV7-2 and TRBJ2-1; 7 positions match TRBD1. The CDR3 runs to 14 residues. The V segment lost 5 bases and the J segment 9 bases; nucleotides outside the gene matches: 10. Per germline, CDR1 SGHTA and CDR2 FQGNSA. This CDR3 reads CASSTTRGSREQFF. The CDR3, as DNA: TGTGCCAGCAGCACAACCAGGGGGTCGCGTGAGCAGTTCTTC. Drawing the rest from reference TRBV7-2 and TRBJ2-1, the complete variable domain is GAGVSQSPSNKVTEKGKDVELRCDPISGHTALYWYRQSLGQGLEFLIYFQGNSAPDKSGLPSDRFSAERTGGSVSTLTIQRTQQEDSAVYLCASSTTRGSREQFFGPGTRLTVL.

In its sample, this clone was seen once. V is TRBV6-1 and J is TRBJ1-2, with D unresolved. The CDR3 loop spans 12 amino acids. The V and J ends lost 7 bases and 0 bases respectively, with 6 bases between them. Germline loops: CDR1 MNHNS, CDR2 SASEGT. The CDR3 sequence is CASTLANYGYTF. In DNA, the CDR3 is TGTGCCAGCACGTTAGCTAACTATGGCTACACCTTC.

The chain joins TRBV4-1 to TRBJ1-1; TRBD1 is a possible D gene (5 bases). The germline CDR1 and CDR2 sequences are MGHRA and YSYEKL. The CDR3 is 14 amino acids. The V gene lost 4 bases and the J gene lost 5 bases, with 14 bases spanning the gap. The CDR3 sequence: CASSRIGGETEAFF. As DNA, the CDR3 is TGCGCCAGCAGCCGCATCGGGGGGGAGACTGAAGCTTTCTTT.

This chain uses TRBV5-4 with TRBJ2-6; no definite D call. V lost 5 bases and J 5 bases, leaving 20 bases between the germline ends. The germline CDR1 and CDR2 sequences are SGHNT and YYREEE (reference sequence). This CDR3 spans 17 amino acids. The CDR3 coding sequence is TGTGCCAGCAGAGGCCGCGTAAGACAAAGTCGGGCCAACGTCCTGACTTTC. Protein sequence: CASRGRVRQSRANVLTF.

V is TRBV30 and J is TRBJ1-1; D gene uncertain. Germline CDR1 reads GTSNPN; CDR2 reads SVGIG (reference sequence). The CDR3 runs to 13 residues. Between the trimmed V and J ends, which lost 2 bases and 5 bases, there was a span of 12 bases. The CDR3 DNA sequence: TGTGCCTGGAGTCCCTTCGAGGGAACTGAAGCTTTCTTT. This sequence encodes CAWSPFEGTEAFF. Full variable domain (rest looked up from reference TRBV30 and TRBJ1-1): SQTIHQWPATLVQPVGSPLSLECTVEGTSNPNLYWYRQAAGRGLQLLFYSVGIGQISSEVPQNLSASRPQDRQFILSSKKLLLSDSGFYLCAWSPFEGTEAFFGQGTRLTVV.